A selection of T cell receptor beta chains follows, all from one sample in a study of OX40 agonist ivuxolimab in advanced cancers. The table came from immunoSEQ multiplex PCR; TCRdb's copy has only in-frame clones and leaves some out. The data contain approximately 90,000 clones, 91% of them singletons. The source material was CD4+ or CD8+ T cells sorted from blood, sampled in a trial of the OX40 agonist ivuxolimab. The source is an adult with an advanced solid tumor such as melanoma, head and neck, liver or kidney cancer. CDR3s include the opening cysteine and the closing phenylalanine or tryptophan. The order of the fields is D gene, J gene, V gene, clone size, CDR3 protein, CDR3 DNA. D genes are given only for firm matches. A clone size is listed for some rows: how often the clone was seen (once, few, many), or a class if it is expanded.

>TRBD2|TRBJ2-7|TRBV9|-
CASSITSGSVEQYF
TGTGCCAGCAGCATAACTAGCGGGAGTGTCGAGCAGTACTTC
>-|TRBJ2-7|TRBV6-1|-
CASSEVSAQTVYEQYF
TGTGCCAGCAGTGAGGTAAGCGCCCAAACCGTCTACGAGCAGTACTTC
>-|TRBJ1-5|TRBV2|-
CASTLNRDSNQPQHF
TGTGCCAGCACCCTAAACCGGGACAGCAATCAGCCCCAGCATTTT
>TRBD2|TRBJ2-2|TRBV4-1|once
CASSQESWASGGGTGELFF
TGCGCCAGCAGCCAAGAATCTTGGGCTAGCGGAGGTGGGACCGGGGAGCTGTTTTTT
>TRBD1|TRBJ2-7|TRBV29-1|-
CSVEGTGDSYEQYF
TGCAGCGTTGAGGGGACAGGGGACTCCTACGAGCAGTACTTC
>-|TRBJ2-7|TRBV7-9|few
CASSQIGRFGLPSYEQYF
TGTGCCAGCAGCCAGATAGGCAGGTTTGGGTTGCCGTCCTACGAGCAGTACTTC
>-|TRBJ1-1|TRBV18|few
CASSPGSDMNTEAFF
TGTGCCAGCTCACCGGGAAGCGACATGAACACTGAAGCTTTCTTT
>-|TRBJ1-4|TRBV5-4|-
CASSLRQGSEKLFF
TGTGCCAGCAGCTTGAGGCAGGGATCTGAAAAACTGTTTTTT
>TRBD2|TRBJ2-1|TRBV5-1|-
CASSVGTSGGNRQFF
TGCGCCAGCAGCGTAGGGACTAGCGGGGGAAATAGGCAGTTCTTC
>-|TRBJ2-7|TRBV7-9|-
CASSLAGTSYEQYF
TGTGCCAGCAGCTTAGCAGGGACTTCCTACGAGCAGTACTTC